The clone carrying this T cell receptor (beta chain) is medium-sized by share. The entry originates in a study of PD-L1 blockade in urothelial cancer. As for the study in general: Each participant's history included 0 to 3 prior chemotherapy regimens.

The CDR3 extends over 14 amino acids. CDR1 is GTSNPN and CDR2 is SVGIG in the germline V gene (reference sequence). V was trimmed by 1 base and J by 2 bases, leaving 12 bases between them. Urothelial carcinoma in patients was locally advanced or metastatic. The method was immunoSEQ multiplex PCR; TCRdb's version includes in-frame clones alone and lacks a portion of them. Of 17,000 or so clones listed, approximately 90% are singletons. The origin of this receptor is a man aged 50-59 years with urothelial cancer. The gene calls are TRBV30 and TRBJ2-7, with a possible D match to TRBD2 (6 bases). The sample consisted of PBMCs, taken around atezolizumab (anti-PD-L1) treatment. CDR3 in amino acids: CAWSDAAGTYEQYF. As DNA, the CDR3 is TGTGCCTGGAGTGATGCGGCGGGAACCTACGAGCAGTACTTC.